The 12 T cell receptor beta chains in this list originate from one sample, sequenced in a study of immune evolution from preneoplasia to lung adenocarcinoma. The data were produced by immunoSEQ multiplex PCR, yet TCRdb's version contains in-frame clones alone and is incomplete. Among 20,000 or so clones listed, roughly 80% were seen once. Sequences were obtained from FFPE invasive lung adenocarcinoma tissue. The source of these receptors is a person aged 55 to 75 with lung adenocarcinoma.

The J gene is TRBJ1-4, the V gene TRBV11-2, with TRBD1 matching over 9 bases. The CDR3 is 16 residues long. With 3 bases clipped from V and 7 bases from J, the junction kept 9 bases outside the gene matches. Germline CDR1 reads SGHAT; CDR2 reads FQNNGV. CDR3 amino acids: CASSLTGTGSGEKLFF. DNA of the CDR3: TGTGCCAGCAGCTTGACCGGGACAGGGAGCGGTGAAAAACTGTTTTTT.

This chain links TRBV6-5 with TRBJ2-7; D uncertain. The CDR3 is made up of 15 amino acids. Trimming left V 6 bases short and J 0 bases short, with 15 bases between. CDR1 is MNHEY and CDR2 is SVGAGI in the germline V gene. CDR3 nucleotides: TGTGCCAGCAGGGCCCTGGACGGGCGCTCCTACGAGCAGTACTTC. It specifies CASRALDGRSYEQYF.

The rearrangement uses TRBV18 and TRBJ1-1; the match to TRBD1 covers 8 bases. Germline CDR1 and CDR2: KGHSH and LQKENI. This CDR3 region has 14 residues. V dropped 6 bases and J dropped 1; count of bases not matched to a gene: 4. DNA for the CDR3: TGTGCCAGCTCCTACGACAGGGGGAACACTGAAGCTTTCTTT. Translating gives CASSYDRGNTEAFF.

The chain joins TRBV5-1 to TRBJ1-1; no clear D gene. CDR1 SGHRS and CDR2 YFSETQ come from the germline V gene. The CDR3 extends over 13 amino acids. The V and J ends lost 4 bases and 5 bases respectively, with 12 bases between them. The CDR3 reads CASSQSTATEAFF. For the CDR3, the DNA is TGCGCCAGCAGCCAATCTACAGCGACTGAAGCTTTCTTT. Full variable domain (missing parts from reference TRBV5-1 and TRBJ1-1): KAGVTQTPRYLIKTRGQQVTLSCSPISGHRSVSWYQQTPGQGLQFLFEYFSETQRNKGNFPGRFSGRQFSNSRSEMNVSTLELGDSALYLCASSQSTATEAFFGQGTRLTVV.

Points on this clone: Different DNA sequences within this sample yield the same CDR3. V gene TRBV5-1 combines with J gene TRBJ2-3; TRBD1 or TRBD2 may be the D gene (5 bases each). V lost 0 bases, J lost 1 base, and 12 bases lay in between. Per the germline V gene, CDR1 is SGHRS and CDR2 is YFSETQ. This CDR3 has 16 amino acids. The CDR3 nucleotides are TGCGCCAGCAGCTTGGCCGGGACGAGAGGCACAGATACGCAGTATTTT. Residues: CASSLAGTRGTDTQYF.

J is TRBJ2-7 and V is TRBV18; D is possibly TRBD1 (6 bases). With 3 bases removed from V and 3 bases from J, the gap between germline ends came to 21 bases. CDR3 length: 17 residues. From germline, CDR1 is KGHSH and CDR2 LQKENI. The CDR3 protein is CASSPTTVGQNHYEQYF. CDR3 bases: TGTGCCAGCTCACCCACCACTGTCGGACAGAACCACTACGAGCAGTACTTC.

This rearrangement joins TRBV10-3 to TRBJ2-1; TRBD1 aligns across 9 bases. The CDR3 length is 13 residues. Trimming cost V 6 bases and J 4 bases; bases outside gene matches: 1. The germline V gene has CDR1 ENHRY and CDR2 SYGVKD. CDR3 DNA sequence: TGTGCCATCAGGGGGACAGGGTACAATGAGCAGTTCTTC. Its protein product is CAIRGTGYNEQFF.

The J gene is TRBJ2-7, the V gene TRBV28; perhaps D is TRBD1 or TRBD2 (5 bases each). CDR1 MDHEN and CDR2 SYDVKM come from the germline V gene. The CDR3 is 16 amino acids. V was pared by 4 bases and J by 0 bases, with 16 bases between. DNA for the CDR3: TGTGCCAGCAGTTCTATTGGGACGAGGAGCTCCTACGAGCAGTACTTC. Translation: CASSSIGTRSSYEQYF.

Of note for this clone: In the same sample, other DNA sequences code for this CDR3. The rearrangement links TRBV6-6 to TRBJ2-3; D call uncertain. Germline V gene data show CDR1 as MNHNY and CDR2 as SVGAGI (reference sequence). Trimming removed 0 bases at V and 6 bases at J, with 4 bases between. This CDR3 spans 12 amino acids. This chain's CDR3 is CASSYSRDTQYF. In nucleotides, the CDR3 is TGTGCCAGCAGTTACTCGAGGGATACGCAGTATTTT.

The chain links TRBV14 to TRBJ2-7; 9 bases are shared with TRBD2. Looked up from germline, CDR1 is SGHDN and CDR2 is FVKESK. V trimming: 4 bases; J trimming: 5 bases; junction bases outside the gene matches: 15. The CDR3 runs 17 residues. The CDR3 protein is CASSRGSGRIGGDEQYF. The CDR3 coding sequence is TGTGCCAGCAGCCGGGGTAGCGGGAGAATTGGGGGGGACGAGCAGTACTTC.

Only one count was recorded for this clone. This chain joins TRBV28 and TRBJ2-3; 8 positions match TRBD2. Germline V gene data show CDR1 as MDHEN and CDR2 as SYDVKM. The CDR3 consists of 16 residues. J lost 4 bases, V lost 6 bases, and 12 bases had no gene match. CDR3 loop: CASSSIAGKDADTQYF. The CDR3 region has the DNA TGTGCCAGCAGCTCCATAGCGGGAAAGGACGCAGATACGCAGTATTTT.

The chain carries TRBV5-4 and TRBJ1-1; no clear D gene. Germline V gene lookup returns CDR1 SGHNT and CDR2 YYREEE (reference sequence). Trimming cost V 4 bases and J 4 bases, with 14 bases left between them. This CDR3 comprises 14 residues. The CDR3 loop reads CASSDIDGATEAFF. Written as DNA, the CDR3 is TGTGCCAGCAGCGACATAGACGGAGCCACTGAAGCTTTCTTT.